This T cell receptor (beta chain) was sequenced for a study of molecular identifiers for immune sequencing clone quantification. Naive CD8 T cells, phenotype CD8+CD4-CCR7+CD45RA+, were sorted. Study-wide points: More than 97% of effector molecules, versus under 1% of naive-cell molecules, belonged to clones above 20 RNA copies.

TCRdb redid the calling of the PCR reads with MiXCR, one entry per CDR3 protein. The sample carries tens of thousands of distinct CDR3 sequences, around a sixth recorded once. On this clonotype itself: Its matching antigen is unknown. A single base separates this from a much larger clone, so it may be a read error.

Sample: naive CD8+ T cells from blood, with Jurkat cell RNA spiked in. The sample's subset: FACS-sorted CD8+CD4-CCR7+CD45RA+ naive T cells. This TCR was recovered from a human donor in good health. Some libraries in this study had Jurkat cell RNA spiked in.

CDR3 amino acids: CAGSLAESYEQYF. In DNA, the CDR3 is TGTGCCGGCAGCTTAGCAGAATCCTACGAGCAGTACTTC. This chain joins TRBV11-2 and TRBJ2-7; D remains ambiguous. CDR1 is SGHAT, CDR2 FQNNGV, per germline. The CDR3 loop spans 13 amino acids. Full variable domain (remainder filled in from reference TRBV11-2 and TRBJ2-7): EAGVAQSPRYKIIEKRQSVAFWCNPISGHATLYWYQQILGQGPKLLIQFQNNGVVDDSQLPKDRFSAERLKGVDSTLKIQPAKLEDSAVYLCAGSLAESYEQYFGPGTRLTVT.